This T cell receptor beta chain was obtained from a study of OX40 agonist ivuxolimab in advanced cancers. Some clones are missing from TCRdb's copy, which holds only in-frame ones; the method was immunoSEQ multiplex PCR. This table has roughly 13,000 clones, 75% to 95% appearing once. The CDR3 covers 12 residues. In germline, CDR1 is LGHNA, CDR2 YSLEER. Trimming shortened V by 0 bases and J by 4 bases, and 4 bases separated the two germline ends. This rearrangement joins TRBV4-3 to TRBJ2-7; D uncertain. The sequence was obtained from an adult with an advanced solid tumor such as melanoma, head and neck, liver or kidney cancer. Sequencing was performed on CD4+ or CD8+ T cells sorted from blood, taken in a trial of the OX40 agonist ivuxolimab. In nucleotides, the CDR3 is TGCGCCAGCAGCCAAGATGGGTACGAGCAGTACTTC. It is translated as CASSQDGYEQYF.